The entry below describes one T cell receptor (beta chain). Germline lookup yields CDR1 LNHDA and CDR2 SQIVND (reference sequence). CDR3 size: 14 residues. The ends lost 5 bases at V and 6 bases at J; junction bases unmatched: 7. Data came from immunoSEQ multiplex PCR; TCRdb stores just in-frame clones and leaves some out. Seen here are some 150,000 clones, about 94% observed once, and the top ten hold about 14%. This sample was included in a study of control samples from healthy donors and cancer patients. The rearrangement uses TRBV19 and TRBJ2-1; 7 positions match TRBD1. This sequence was found in a man aged 60 to 69 with colorectal cancer. Sequencing used PBMCs. The CDR3 coding sequence is TGTGCCAGTAGTCAAACAGGGGCGGGCAATGAGCAGTTCTTC. Translating it yields CASSQTGAGNEQFF.